These 25 T cell receptor beta chains originate from one sample sequenced in a study of shared clonotypes between healthy human individuals. TCRdb's copy holds only in-frame clones and misses some; the assay was immunoSEQ multiplex PCR. The sample consists of about 490,000 clones, almost 80% of them appearing once. The sample was PBMCs. The receptor source for this set is a woman aged 40 to 50 in good health. Some clones in this sample may be carry-over from other donors' samples.

V is TRBV30 and J is TRBJ2-1; the D is unclear. Trimming stripped 3 bases from V and 8 bases from J, with 14 bases between. This CDR3 is 13 amino acids long. In germline, CDR1 is GTSNPN, CDR2 SVGIG (reference sequence). CDR3 DNA sequence: TGTGCCTGGAGCCCCCGTAATTCTGATGAGCAGTTCTTC. This codes for CAWSPRNSDEQFF.

This clone was observed once. The rearrangement joins TRBV5-6 to TRBJ2-1; tentatively, D is TRBD2 (5 bases). V lost 4 bases and J lost 10, with 15 bases in between. The CDR3 is made up of 13 amino acids. Germline loops: CDR1 SGHDT, CDR2 YYEEEE. The CDR3: CASSPSGGREQFF. The DNA for the CDR3 is TGTGCCAGCAGCCCGAGCGGCGGACGCGAGCAGTTCTTC.

Comments on this clone: The sample holds other DNA sequences that translate to the same CDR3. The gene calls are TRBV7-9 and TRBJ2-5; 12 nucleotides line up with TRBD2. CDR1 is SEHNR, CDR2 FQNEAQ, per germline (reference sequence). The trim removed 3 bases at V and 4 bases at J, leaving 0 bases unmatched. The CDR3 extends over 14 amino acids. The CDR3 bases are TGTGCCAGCAGCTTGGGACTAGCGGGAGAGACCCAGTACTTC. Protein sequence: CASSLGLAGETQYF.

The chain has TRBV21-1 and TRBJ2-7; the table assigns TRBD2, which was not confirmed against the DNA. TRBV21-1 corresponds to a pseudogene. The CDR3 sequence is 14 residues long. As DNA, the CDR3 is TGTGCCAGAGCGGGTAGCGGGAGAACCTACGAGCAGTACTTC. This encodes CARAGSGRTYEQYF.

As for this clone: A much larger clone lies a single base off, so this may be a read error. CDR3 coding DNA: TGTGCCAGCAGCGAAAACAATGAGCAGTTCTTC. Its protein product is CASSENNEQFF. This chain uses TRBV13 with TRBJ2-1; D is unresolved. With 5 bases removed from V and 5 bases from J, the gap between germline ends came to 4 bases. The CDR3 spans 11 residues. Germline V gene sequence: CDR1 PRHDT, CDR2 FYEKMQ (reference sequence).

This clone was recorded only once. This chain uses TRBV14 with TRBJ2-7, with 8 bases identical to TRBD1. This CDR3 has 16 amino acids. V lost 4 bases and J lost 0; bases outside the gene matches: 8. Looked up from germline, CDR1 is SGHDN and CDR2 is FVKESK. The CDR3 DNA reads TGTGCCAGCAGCCCCTTAGGGACAGGAAGCTCCTACGAGCAGTACTTC. Translation gives CASSPLGTGSSYEQYF.

This clone came up a few times. The chain has TRBV4-1 and TRBJ2-1; D may correspond to TRBD1 or TRBD2 (5 bases each). Germline loops: CDR1 MGHRA, CDR2 YSYEKL. The CDR3 sequence is 12 residues long. Trimming removed 4 bases at V and 11 bases at J, with 12 bases between. Here the CDR3 DNA reads TGCGCCAGCAGCCCGGGCCGGGACCAGCAGTTCTTC. Protein product: CASSPGRDQQFF.

This clone occurred once. V usage is TRBV6-5 and J usage is TRBJ1-2, with D maybe TRBD1 (5 bases). CDR1 and CDR2 from the germline V gene are MNHEY and SVGAGI. Trimming removed 4 bases at V and 2 bases at J, with 11 bases between. This CDR3 is 14 amino acids long. The CDR3 here is CASSWGPSNYGYTF. CDR3 DNA: TGTGCCAGCAGTTGGGGCCCTTCGAACTATGGCTACACCTTC.

The sample holds a few counts of this clone. This rearrangement joins TRBV28 to TRBJ2-2, with a weak D call TRBD2 (6 bases). V was trimmed by 10 bases and J by 9 bases, leaving 21 bases between them. CDR1 is MDHEN, CDR2 SYDVKM, per germline. The CDR3 covers 14 residues. CDR3 coding DNA: TGTGCCACCCTTAAGAGACTAGGGTCTCGGGAGCTGTTTTTT. It codes for CATLKRLGSRELFF.

This chain connects TRBV9 to TRBJ2-7, with TRBD1 matching 7 bases. The trim removed 3 bases at V and 1 base at J, leaving 7 bases unmatched. The germline CDR1 and CDR2 sequences are SGDLS and YYNGEE. The CDR3 is 15 residues long. CDR3 DNA sequence: TGTGCCAGCAGCGCCTCGACAGGGATTTCCTACGAGCAGTACTTC. Translating it yields CASSASTGISYEQYF.

This chain connects TRBV2 to TRBJ2-6; D remains ambiguous. Germline-derived CDR1 and CDR2 are SNHLY and FYNNEI. The ends were cut back, 6 bases at V and 4 bases at J, with 4 bases in the middle. The CDR3 runs to 12 residues. CDR3 nucleotide sequence: TGTGCCAGCAGGGCGGGGGCCAACGTCCTGACTTTC. Its protein is CASRAGANVLTF.

The chain couples TRBV27 to TRBJ2-5; 7 bases are a match to TRBD1. Germline V gene lookup returns CDR1 MNHEY and CDR2 SMNVEV (reference sequence). This CDR3 is built from 16 residues. The V segment lost 8 bases and the J segment 2 bases; nucleotides outside the gene matches: 14. CDR3 amino acids: CASRSRFRDRQETQYF. The CDR3 nucleotides are TGTGCCAGCCGTTCTAGATTTCGGGACAGACAAGAGACCCAGTACTTC.

Notes on this clone: A far larger clone differs by one base, so this is likely a read error. The sample carries other DNA sequences with the same CDR3. V is TRBV2 and J is TRBJ1-2, with 11 bases matching TRBD1. V lost 3 bases, J lost 8 bases, and 14 bases stayed unmatched. Germline-derived CDR1 and CDR2 are SNHLY and FYNNEI. The CDR3 length is 17 residues. The CDR3 region has the DNA TGTGCCAGCAGTGAGTTTGGGACAGGGGGATCGAGTTACGGCTACACCTTC. It is translated as CASSEFGTGGSSYGYTF.

This clone occurred once. The sample holds other DNA sequences that translate to the same CDR3. The chain is built from TRBV9 and TRBJ2-1; 8 positions match TRBD2. CDR1 and CDR2 (germline): SGDLS, YYNGEE. CDR3 size: 15 residues. Germline trimming cut 3 bases from V and 0 bases from J; bases unmatched to any gene: 2. CDR3 nucleotide sequence: TGTGCCAGCAGCGGCAGCGGGAGCTCCTACAATGAGCAGTTCTTC. This translates into CASSGSGSSYNEQFF.

The chain combines TRBV2 with TRBJ2-3; a possible D gene is TRBD2 (5 bases). Trimming took off 6 bases at V and 2 bases at J, with 15 bases between the two ends. CDR3 length equals 15 residues. Germline CDR1 and CDR2: SNHLY and FYNNEI. The CDR3 bases are TGTGCCAGCAGCGCAGAGGCCGGGGTCACAGATACGCAGTATTTT. It yields the protein CASSAEAGVTDTQYF.

The rearrangement uses TRBV27 and TRBJ1-5; no clear D gene. This CDR3 comprises 11 residues. Germline V gene sequence: CDR1 MNHEY, CDR2 SMNVEV (reference sequence). Trimming took 7 bases from V and 2 from J, leaving 3 bases between them. The DNA of the CDR3 is TGTGCCAGCATGGGCAATCAGCCCCAGCATTTT. It is translated as CASMGNQPQHF.

A note on this clone: Different DNA sequences within this sample yield the same CDR3. The rearrangement joins TRBV28 to TRBJ1-5; possible D gene TRBD1, 6 bases. The V end was cut by 5 bases, the J end by 4 bases, with 9 bases between. From germline, CDR1 is MDHEN and CDR2 SYDVKM. The CDR3 loop spans 13 amino acids. CDR3 bases: TGTGCCAGCAGTAGGACAGTGAATCAGCCCCAGCATTTT. This translates into CASSRTVNQPQHF.

The gene calls are TRBV28 and TRBJ1-5; D remains unclear. V was trimmed by 6 bases and J by 5 bases, leaving 29 bases between them. The CDR3 length is 19 residues. Germline V gene sequence: CDR1 MDHEN, CDR2 SYDVKM. CDR3 nucleotide sequence: TGTGCCAGCAGCTGGCCCCGAGAGGGCGCCAAGTCCCCCGATCAGCCCCAGCATTTT. It is translated as CASSWPREGAKSPDQPQHF.

This clone was detected only a few times. The chain is built from TRBV18 and TRBJ1-5; D is ambiguous. V lost 3 bases, J lost 11 bases, and 23 bases lay in between. In germline, CDR1 is KGHSH, CDR2 LQKENI. CDR3 length: 16 residues. The CDR3 DNA reads as TGTGCCAGCTCACCGGAGATTGTGACAAGCTTTGGAGCCCAGCATTTT. Its protein is CASSPEIVTSFGAQHF.

This clone was recorded a few times. The rearrangement joins TRBV5-1 to TRBJ2-7; D remains ambiguous. V lost 4 bases and J lost 6, with 14 bases in between. Germline V CDR1 and CDR2: SGHRS, YFSETQ. The CDR3 has 13 residues. The CDR3 reads CASSMVVTGEQYF. In DNA form, the CDR3 reads TGCGCCAGCAGCATGGTGGTGACCGGCGAGCAGTACTTC.

A few counts support this clone. Additional DNA sequences in this sample encode the identical CDR3. The V and J genes are TRBV6-5 and TRBJ1-1, with D perhaps TRBD1 (5 bases). The CDR3 contains 13 residues. From germline, CDR1 is MNHEY and CDR2 SVGAGI. The V end was cut by 2 bases, the J end by 3 bases, with 7 bases between. CDR3 amino acids: CASSYGGDTEAFF. The CDR3 DNA follows: TGTGCCAGCAGTTACGGGGGGGACACTGAAGCTTTCTTT.

The CDR3 region has the DNA TGTGCCAGCAGTTACTCGCGTGCTGGAAACACCATATATTTT. It yields the protein CASSYSRAGNTIYF. This chain uses TRBV6-5 with TRBJ1-3; D ambiguous. Trimming took off 0 bases at V and 2 bases at J, with 5 bases between the two ends. CDR1 is MNHEY and CDR2 is SVGAGI in the germline V gene. This CDR3 has 14 residues.

The J gene is TRBJ2-1, the V gene TRBV5-1; 12 bases agree with TRBD2. Germline V gene lookup returns CDR1 SGHRS and CDR2 YFSETQ. Germline trimming cut 0 bases from V and 0 bases from J; bases unmatched to any gene: 10. CDR3 length: 20 residues. This CDR3 is CASSLAGGLAGGSSYNEQFF. For the CDR3, the DNA is TGCGCCAGCAGCTTGGCAGGTGGGCTAGCGGGAGGGAGCTCCTACAATGAGCAGTTCTTC.

V usage is TRBV7-3 and J usage is TRBJ1-1; D is undetermined. Trimming stripped 4 bases from V and 1 base from J, with 10 bases between. This CDR3 spans 14 amino acids. Germline CDR1 and CDR2: SGHTA and FQGTGA. The chain's CDR3 is CASSSGRENTEAFF. The CDR3 bases are TGTGCCAGCAGCTCCGGACGGGAGAACACTGAAGCTTTCTTT.

This clone was observed a few times. The rearrangement uses TRBV28 and TRBJ1-5; 8 nucleotides agree with TRBD1. CDR1 is MDHEN and CDR2 is SYDVKM in the germline V gene. The trim removed 9 bases at V and 0 bases at J, leaving 13 bases unmatched. This CDR3 region has 17 residues. The CDR3 nucleotides read TGTGCCAGTCGCAACCGGGACAGGAGTTATAGCAATCAGCCCCAGCATTTT. Encoded protein: CASRNRDRSYSNQPQHF.